This T cell receptor beta chain was documented in a study of T cell changes during pregnancy in multiple sclerosis (dated by TCRdb to the late 2010s). With respect to the entire study: The study looked at changes in the T cell repertoire across pregnancy in women with multiple sclerosis.

The library came from the immunoSEQ multiplex PCR assay. TCRdb retrieved this table from immuneACCESS and kept in-frame rearrangements only. Not all clones are present; in checked studies, unresolved V genes account for under half, and no reason is known for the remainder. The sample table lists around 21,000 clones, about 88% of them with a count of one. 5.5% to 7.5% of the sample lies in the top ten. This clone was counted once. It lacks a known antigen. No per-base quality is available; no much larger clone lies one base away. CDR1 and CDR2 were assigned from the germline V gene as LGHNA and YSLEER. The CDR3 spans 19 residues, from the cysteine through the phenylalanine. Only CDR3 DNA remains: 57 bases, in frame from the first base. The trim is 1 base for V and 0 bases for J, with a gap of 18 bases between the germline ends.

The source was CD8+ T cells from peripheral blood mononuclear cells, collected in the third trimester of pregnancy. The chain links TRBV4-3 with TRBJ2-2; a weak D assignment points to TRBD1 (6 bases agree). The receptor comes from a female donor in good health, enrolled as a control in a pregnancy study. DNA sequence: TGCGCCAGCAGCCAAGGAGGGGGTGGGCAGAGCGCGAACACCGGGGAGCTGTTTTTT. Translated, this is CASSQGGGGQSANTGELFF.